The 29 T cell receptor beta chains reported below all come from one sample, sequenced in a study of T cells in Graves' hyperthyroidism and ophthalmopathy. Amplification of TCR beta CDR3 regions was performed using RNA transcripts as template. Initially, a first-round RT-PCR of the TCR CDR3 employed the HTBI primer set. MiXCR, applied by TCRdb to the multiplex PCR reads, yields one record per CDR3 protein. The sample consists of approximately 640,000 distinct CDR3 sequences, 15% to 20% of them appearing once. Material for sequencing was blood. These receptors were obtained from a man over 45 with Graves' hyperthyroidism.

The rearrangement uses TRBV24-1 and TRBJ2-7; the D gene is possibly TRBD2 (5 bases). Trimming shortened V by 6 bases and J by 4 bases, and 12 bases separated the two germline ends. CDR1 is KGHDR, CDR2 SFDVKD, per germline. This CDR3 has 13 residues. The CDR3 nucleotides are TGTGCCACCAGTCCCGCGGACTCTTACGAGCAGTACTTC. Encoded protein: CATSPADSYEQYF.

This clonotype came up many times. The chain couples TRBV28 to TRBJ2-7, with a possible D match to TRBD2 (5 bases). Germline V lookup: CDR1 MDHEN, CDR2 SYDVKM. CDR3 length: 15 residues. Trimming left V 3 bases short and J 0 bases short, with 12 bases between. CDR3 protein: CASSFGLPSSYEQYF. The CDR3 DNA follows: TGTGCCAGCAGTTTCGGACTTCCCAGCTCCTACGAGCAGTACTTC.

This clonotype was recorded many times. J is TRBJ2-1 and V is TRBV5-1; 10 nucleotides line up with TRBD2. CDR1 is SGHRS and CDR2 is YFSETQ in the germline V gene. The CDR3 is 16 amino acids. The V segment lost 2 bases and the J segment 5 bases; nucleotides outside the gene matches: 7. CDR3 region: CASSFWTSGKHNEQFF. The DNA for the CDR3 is TGCGCCAGCAGCTTCTGGACTAGCGGAAAACACAATGAGCAGTTCTTC.

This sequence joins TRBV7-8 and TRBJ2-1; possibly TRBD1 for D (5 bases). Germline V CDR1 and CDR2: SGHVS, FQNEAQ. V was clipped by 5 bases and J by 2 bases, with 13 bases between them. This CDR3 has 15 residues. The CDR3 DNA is TGTGCCAGCAGCCCCCTGGGGCTCACCTACAATGAGCAGTTCTTC. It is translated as CASSPLGLTYNEQFF.

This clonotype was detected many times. The chain's CDR3 is CASSRRTGVATNEKLFF. CDR3 coding DNA: TGTGCCAGCAGCCGAAGGACAGGGGTTGCAACTAATGAAAAACTGTTTTTT. The chain joins TRBV27 to TRBJ1-4, with 9 bases that match TRBD1. This CDR3 has 17 residues. Looked up from germline, CDR1 is MNHEY and CDR2 is SMNVEV (reference sequence). The J segment lost 0 bases and the V segment lost 6 bases, leaving 8 bases of the junction unmatched. Together with reference TRBV27 and TRBJ1-4, the CDR3 gives the full variable domain: EAQVTQNPRYLITVTGKKLTVTCSQNMNHEYMSWYRQDPGLGLRQIYYSMNVEVTDKGDVPEGYKVSRKEKRNFPLILESPSPNQTSLYFCASSRRTGVATNEKLFFGSGTQLSVL.

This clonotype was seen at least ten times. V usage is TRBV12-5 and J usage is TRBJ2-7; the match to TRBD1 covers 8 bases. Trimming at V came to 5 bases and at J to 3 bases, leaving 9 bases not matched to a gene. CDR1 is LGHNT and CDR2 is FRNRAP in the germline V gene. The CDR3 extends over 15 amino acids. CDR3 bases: TGTGCTAGTGGTGCCGGGACAGGAGATTTCTACGAGCAGTACTTC. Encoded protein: CASGAGTGDFYEQYF.

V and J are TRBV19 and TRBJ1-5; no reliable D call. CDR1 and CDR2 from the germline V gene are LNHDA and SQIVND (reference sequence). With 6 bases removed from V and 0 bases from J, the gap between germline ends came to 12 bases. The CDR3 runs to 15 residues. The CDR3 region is CASSSLDGSNQPQHF. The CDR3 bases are TGTGCCAGTAGCTCCTTGGACGGTAGCAATCAGCCCCAGCATTTT. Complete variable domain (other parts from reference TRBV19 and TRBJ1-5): DGGITQSPKYLFRKEGQNVTLSCEQNLNHDAMYWYRQDPGQGLRLIYYSQIVNDFQKGDIAEGYSVSREKKESFPLTVTSAQKNPTAFYLCASSSLDGSNQPQHFGDGTRLSIL.

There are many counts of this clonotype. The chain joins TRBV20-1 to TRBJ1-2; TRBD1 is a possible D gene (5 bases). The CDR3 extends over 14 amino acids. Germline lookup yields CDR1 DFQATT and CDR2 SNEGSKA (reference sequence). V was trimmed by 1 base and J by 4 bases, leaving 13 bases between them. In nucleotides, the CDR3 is TGCAGTGCTAGAGTTCAGGGTGAGGGCTATGGCTACACCTTC. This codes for CSARVQGEGYGYTF.

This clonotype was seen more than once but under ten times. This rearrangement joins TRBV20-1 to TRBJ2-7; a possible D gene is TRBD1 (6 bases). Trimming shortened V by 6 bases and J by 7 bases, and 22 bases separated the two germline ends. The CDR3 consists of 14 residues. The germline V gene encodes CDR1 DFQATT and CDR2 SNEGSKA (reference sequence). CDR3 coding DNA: TGCAGTGCCCCGGACCCCCGACAGGTGAGGGAGCAGTACTTC. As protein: CSAPDPRQVREQYF.

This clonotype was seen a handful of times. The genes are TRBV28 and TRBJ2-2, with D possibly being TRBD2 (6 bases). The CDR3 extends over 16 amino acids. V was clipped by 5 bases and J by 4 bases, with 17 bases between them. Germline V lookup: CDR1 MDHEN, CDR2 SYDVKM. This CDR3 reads CASSRLGGEGTGELFF. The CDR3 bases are TGTGCCAGCAGTAGATTGGGAGGAGAGGGCACCGGGGAGCTGTTTTTT.

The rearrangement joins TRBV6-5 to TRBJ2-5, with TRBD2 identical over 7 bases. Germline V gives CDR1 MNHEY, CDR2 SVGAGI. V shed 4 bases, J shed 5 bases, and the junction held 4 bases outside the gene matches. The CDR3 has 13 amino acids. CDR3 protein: CASSWREQETQYF. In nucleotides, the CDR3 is TGTGCCAGCAGTTGGCGGGAGCAGGAGACCCAGTACTTC.

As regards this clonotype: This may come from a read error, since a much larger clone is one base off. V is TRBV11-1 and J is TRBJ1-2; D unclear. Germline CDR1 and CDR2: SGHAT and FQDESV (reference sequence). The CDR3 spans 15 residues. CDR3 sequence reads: CASSLTDGPNHGYTF. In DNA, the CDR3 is TGTGCCAGCAGTTTAACGGACGGACCTAACCATGGCTACACCTTC.

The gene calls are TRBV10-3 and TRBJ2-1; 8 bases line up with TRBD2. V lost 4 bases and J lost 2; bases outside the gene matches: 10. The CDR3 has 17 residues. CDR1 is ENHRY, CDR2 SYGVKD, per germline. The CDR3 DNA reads TGTGCCATCAGTGGCATCGGGGGGGGGCTAACCTACAATGAGCAGTTCTTC. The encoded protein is CAISGIGGGLTYNEQFF.

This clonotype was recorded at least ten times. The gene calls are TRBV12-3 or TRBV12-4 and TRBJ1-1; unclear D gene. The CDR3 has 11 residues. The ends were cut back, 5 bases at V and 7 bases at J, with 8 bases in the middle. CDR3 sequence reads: CASSRLVEAFF. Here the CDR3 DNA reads TGTGCCAGCAGTCGGCTCGTTGAAGCTTTCTTT.

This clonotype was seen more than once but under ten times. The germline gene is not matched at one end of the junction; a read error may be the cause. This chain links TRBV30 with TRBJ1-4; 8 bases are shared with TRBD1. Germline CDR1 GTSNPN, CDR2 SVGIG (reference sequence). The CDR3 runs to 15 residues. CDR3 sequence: CAWSSDRETNGKLFF. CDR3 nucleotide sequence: TGTGCCTGGAGTTCGGACAGGGAAACTAATGGAAAACTGTTTTTT.

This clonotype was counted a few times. CDR3 nucleotide sequence: TGTGCCACCAGTGATAGACTAGCGGGAGTTGACACAGATACGCAGTATTTT. Translation gives CATSDRLAGVDTDTQYF. V and J are TRBV24-1 and TRBJ2-3, with 12 bases fitting TRBD2. Trimming removed 3 bases from V and 2 bases from J; junction bases left unmatched: 5. The CDR3 runs to 17 residues. CDR1 is KGHDR and CDR2 is SFDVKD in the germline V gene.

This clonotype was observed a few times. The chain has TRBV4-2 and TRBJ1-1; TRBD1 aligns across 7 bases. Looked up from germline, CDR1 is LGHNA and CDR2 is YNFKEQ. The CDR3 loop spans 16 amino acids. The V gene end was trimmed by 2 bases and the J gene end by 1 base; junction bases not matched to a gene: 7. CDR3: CASSQTQTGTNTEAFF. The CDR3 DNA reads TGTGCCAGCAGCCAAACCCAGACAGGGACGAACACTGAAGCTTTCTTT.

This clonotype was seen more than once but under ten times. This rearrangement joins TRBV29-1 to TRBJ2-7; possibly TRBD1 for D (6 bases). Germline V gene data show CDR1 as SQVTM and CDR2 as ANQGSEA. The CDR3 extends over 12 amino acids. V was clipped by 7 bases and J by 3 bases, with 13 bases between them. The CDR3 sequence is CSAKTGIYEQYF. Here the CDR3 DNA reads TGCAGCGCCAAGACAGGAATCTACGAGCAGTACTTC.

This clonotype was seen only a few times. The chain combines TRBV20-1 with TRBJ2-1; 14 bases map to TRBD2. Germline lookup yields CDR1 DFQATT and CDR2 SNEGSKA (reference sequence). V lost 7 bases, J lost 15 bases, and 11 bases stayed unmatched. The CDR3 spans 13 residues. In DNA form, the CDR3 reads TGCAGTGGGGTGGGTGGGACTAGCGGGAGCTGGTTCTTC. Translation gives CSGVGGTSGSWFF.

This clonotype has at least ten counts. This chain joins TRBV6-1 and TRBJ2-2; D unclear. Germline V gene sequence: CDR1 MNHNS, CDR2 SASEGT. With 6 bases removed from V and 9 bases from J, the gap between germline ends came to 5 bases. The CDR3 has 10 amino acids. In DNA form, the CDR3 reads TGTGCCAGCAGCGCGTGGGAGCTGTTTTTT. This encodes CASSAWELFF.

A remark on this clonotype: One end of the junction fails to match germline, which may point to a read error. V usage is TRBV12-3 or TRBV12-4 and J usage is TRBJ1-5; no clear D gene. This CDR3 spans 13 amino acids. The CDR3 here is CACSLGSNQPQHF. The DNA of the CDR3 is TGTGCCTGCAGTTTAGGTTCGAATCAGCCCCAGCATTTT.

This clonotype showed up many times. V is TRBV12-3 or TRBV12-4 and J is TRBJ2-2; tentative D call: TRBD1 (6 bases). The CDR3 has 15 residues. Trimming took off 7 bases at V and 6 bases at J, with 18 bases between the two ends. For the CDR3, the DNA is TGTGCCAGCAAGAAGTCGACAGGTCGGGCCGGGGAGCTGTTTTTT. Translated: CASKKSTGRAGELFF.

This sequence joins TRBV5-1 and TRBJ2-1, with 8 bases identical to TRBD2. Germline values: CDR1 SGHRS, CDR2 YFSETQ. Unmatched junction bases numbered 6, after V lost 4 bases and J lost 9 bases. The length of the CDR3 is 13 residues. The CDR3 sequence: CASSLGGASEQFF. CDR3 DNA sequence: TGCGCCAGCAGCCTCGGGGGGGCGAGTGAGCAGTTCTTC.

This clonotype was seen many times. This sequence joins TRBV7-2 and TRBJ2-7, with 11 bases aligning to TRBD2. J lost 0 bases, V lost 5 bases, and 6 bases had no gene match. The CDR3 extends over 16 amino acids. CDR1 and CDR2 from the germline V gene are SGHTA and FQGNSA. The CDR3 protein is CASSRLAGPFSYEQYF. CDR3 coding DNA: TGTGCCAGCAGCAGACTAGCGGGGCCCTTCTCCTACGAGCAGTACTTC.

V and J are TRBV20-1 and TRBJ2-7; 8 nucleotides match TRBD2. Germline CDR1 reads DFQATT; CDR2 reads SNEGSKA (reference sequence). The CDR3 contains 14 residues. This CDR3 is CSGVERGRSYEQYF. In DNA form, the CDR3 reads TGCAGCGGGGTTGAGCGGGGGAGAAGCTACGAGCAGTACTTC.

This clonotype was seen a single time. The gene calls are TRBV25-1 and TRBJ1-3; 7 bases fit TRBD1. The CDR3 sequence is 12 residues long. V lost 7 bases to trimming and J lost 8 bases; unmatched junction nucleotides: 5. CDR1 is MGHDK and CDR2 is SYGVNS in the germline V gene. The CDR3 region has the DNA TGTGCCAGCAACCAGGGGGATTACACCATATATTTT. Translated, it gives CASNQGDYTIYF. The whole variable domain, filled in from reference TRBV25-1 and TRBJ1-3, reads EADIYQTPRYLVIGTGKKITLECSQTMGHDKMYWYQQDPGMELHLIHYSYGVNSTEKGDLSSESTVSRIRTEHFPLTLESARPSHTSQYLCASNQGDYTIYFGEGSWLTVV.

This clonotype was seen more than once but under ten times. This chain's CDR3 is CASSRGPEQFF. The CDR3, as DNA: TGTGCCAGCAGCCGCGGGCCTGAGCAGTTCTTC. The chain has TRBV3-1 and TRBJ2-1; the D gene is possibly TRBD2 (5 bases). V lost 4 bases and J 9 bases, leaving 7 bases between the germline ends. Germline CDR1 LGHDT, CDR2 YNNKEL (reference sequence). The CDR3 runs to 11 residues.

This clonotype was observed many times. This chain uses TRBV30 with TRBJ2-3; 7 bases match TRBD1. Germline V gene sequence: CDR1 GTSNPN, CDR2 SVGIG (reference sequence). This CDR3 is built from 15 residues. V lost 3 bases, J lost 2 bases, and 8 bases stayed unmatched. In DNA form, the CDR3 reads TGTGCCTGGAGCAAGTGGGACAGTCCCACAGATACGCAGTATTTT. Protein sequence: CAWSKWDSPTDTQYF.

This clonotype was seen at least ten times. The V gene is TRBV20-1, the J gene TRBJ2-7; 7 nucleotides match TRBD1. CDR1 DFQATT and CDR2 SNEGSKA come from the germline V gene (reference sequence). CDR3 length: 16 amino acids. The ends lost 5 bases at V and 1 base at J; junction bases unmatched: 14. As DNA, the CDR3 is TGCAGTGCTGGGGAGTCCCTGGACAGGTTATCCTACGAGCAGTACTTC. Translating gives CSAGESLDRLSYEQYF.